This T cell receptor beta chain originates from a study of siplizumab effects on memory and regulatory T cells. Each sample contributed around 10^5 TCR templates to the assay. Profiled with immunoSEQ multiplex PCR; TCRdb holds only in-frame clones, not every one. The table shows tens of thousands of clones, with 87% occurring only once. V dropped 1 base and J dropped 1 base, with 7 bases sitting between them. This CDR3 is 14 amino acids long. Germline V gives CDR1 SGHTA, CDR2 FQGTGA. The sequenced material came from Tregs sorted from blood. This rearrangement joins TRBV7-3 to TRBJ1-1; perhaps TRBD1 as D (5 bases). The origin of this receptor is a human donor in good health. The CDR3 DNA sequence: TGTGCCAGCAGCTTAAACGGGGGGAACACTGAAGCTTTCTTT. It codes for CASSLNGGNTEAFF.